This T cell receptor (beta chain) was sequenced in a study of blood T cell repertoires in COVID-19. At the level of the study: The study drew acute and convalescent COVID-19 samples from the United States, Italy and Spain. PBMCs, B-cell-depleted T cells, or T cells were the source of the cDNA or gDNA that made up the material.

As handled by the study authors: From reference gene primer amplification, estimates of nucleated cell counts were derived. TCRdb's table, derived via immunoSEQ multiplex PCR, lists solely in-frame clones and lacks some. V and J calls and clone size are as listed in that table; D and trimming were resolved from the DNA. This sample has about 46,000 clones, with 83% found just once. Germline loops: CDR1 LNHDA, CDR2 SQIVND (reference sequence). The V segment lost 3 bases and the J segment 0 bases; nucleotides outside the gene matches: 4. The CDR3 length is 16 residues. The sequenced sample was peripheral blood. The source of this sequence is a woman older than 75 with acute or convalescent COVID-19. The V gene is TRBV19, the J gene TRBJ1-5, with 8 bases identical to TRBD1. CDR3 sequence: CASSMGRGPSNQPQHF. The CDR3 DNA sequence: TGTGCCAGTAGTATGGGCAGGGGGCCTAGCAATCAGCCCCAGCATTTT. The variable domain in full, with the rest retrieved from reference TRBV19 and TRBJ1-5, is DGGITQSPKYLFRKEGQNVTLSCEQNLNHDAMYWYRQDPGQGLRLIYYSQIVNDFQKGDIAEGYSVSREKKESFPLTVTSAQKNPTAFYLCASSMGRGPSNQPQHFGDGTRLSIL.